These T cell receptor beta chains were read from a single sample in a study of T cells in Graves' hyperthyroidism and ophthalmopathy. TCRdb itself ran the multiplex PCR reads through MiXCR, one entry per CDR3 protein. The data hold hundreds of thousands of distinct CDR3 sequences, with around 42% observed a single time. Sequencing input: peripheral blood or thyroid tissue (not recorded which). The receptors stem from a woman under 30 with Graves' hyperthyroidism. The CDR3 runs from the conserved cysteine through the conserved F or W. The D gene is left open where the match is weak. For some rows the clone size is stated as once, few or many, or as a class when expanded; others skip it.

CDR3 length: 16; V gene: TRBV15; D gene: -; J gene: TRBJ1-2; clone size: -; CDR3 DNA: TGTGCCACCAGCAGGGGACGGCAGGAAACCAACTATGGCTACACCTTC; CDR3 protein: CATSRGRQETNYGYTF
CDR3 length: 12; V gene: TRBV29-1; D gene: -; J gene: TRBJ1-2; clone size: many; CDR3 DNA: TGCATCATCCCCGGGGGCCTTTATGGCTACACCTTC; CDR3 protein: CIIPGGLYGYTF
CDR3 length: 12; V gene: TRBV20-1; D gene: TRBD1; J gene: TRBJ1-2; clone size: -; CDR3 DNA: TGCAGTGCTAGAGGTAGGGGGCATGGCTACACCTTC; CDR3 protein: CSARGRGHGYTF
CDR3 length: 9; V gene: TRBV20-1; D gene: -; J gene: TRBJ1-2; clone size: many; CDR3 DNA: TGCAGTGCTAGTCCCCCTCCCACCTTC; CDR3 protein: CSASPPPTF
CDR3 length: 12; V gene: TRBV6-5; D gene: -; J gene: TRBJ2-7; clone size: few; CDR3 DNA: TGTGCCAGCAGTTCCGGGACCCAGGTGCAGTACTTC; CDR3 protein: CASSSGTQVQYF
CDR3 length: 17; V gene: TRBV7-2; D gene: TRBD2; J gene: TRBJ2-5; clone size: -; CDR3 DNA: TGTGCCAGCAGCTTAGCAGGCTTCAGGACTAGCGGAGAGACCCAGTACTTC; CDR3 protein: CASSLAGFRTSGETQYF
CDR3 length: 17; V gene: TRBV7-2; D gene: -; J gene: TRBJ2-2; clone size: once; CDR3 DNA: TGTGCCAGCAGCCGCCTTTTAGAACTCGATGGGACCGGGGAGCTGTTTTTT; CDR3 protein: CASSRLLELDGTGELFF
CDR3 length: 14; V gene: TRBV7-9; D gene: TRBD2; J gene: TRBJ2-7; clone size: -; CDR3 DNA: TGTGCCAGCAGCTTAGCGGGACTAGTGAGGGAGCAGTACTTC; CDR3 protein: CASSLAGLVREQYF
CDR3 length: 12; V gene: TRBV14; D gene: -; J gene: TRBJ1-1; clone size: -; CDR3 DNA: TGTGCCAGGACAGTCGAAAACACTGAAGCTTTCTTT; CDR3 protein: CARTVENTEAFF
CDR3 length: 14; V gene: TRBV7-2; D gene: TRBD1; J gene: TRBJ2-5; clone size: few; CDR3 DNA: TGTGCCAGCACCCGGACAGGGACACAAGAGACCCAGTACTTC; CDR3 protein: CASTRTGTQETQYF